The TCR beta chain described here comes from a study of control samples from healthy donors and cancer patients (dated by TCRdb to 2020 to 2021). Concerning this clone itself: The target of this receptor is not known. Per-nucleotide qualities are absent, and no much larger clonotype sits a single base away.

Including cysteine and phenylalanine, the CDR3 has 17 amino acids. Here the CDR3 DNA is all that survives: 51 bases in frame from base 1. The germline V gene supplies CDR1 SGHRS and CDR2 YFSETQ. Relative to germline, V is missing 1 base and J is missing 6 bases, with 14 bases of the junction outside any gene match. Receptor libraries were prepared by the immunoSEQ multiplex PCR assay. What TCRdb holds here is the immuneACCESS table cut down to in-frame rearrangements. Part of the clones is not present; checked against another copy, under half of the missing clones reflect an unresolved V gene, and the others are unexplained. This sample is represented by 260,000 or so clones; around 80% of them were singletons. The ten largest clonotypes hold 10% to 15% of the sample.

Specimen: PBMCs. The sequence derives from a woman aged 55-69 years with lung cancer. The rearrangement joined TRBV5-1 to TRBJ1-2; 8 bases in the middle match TRBD1. The sequence in DNA is TGCGCCAGCAGCTTGACCCCCCCAGGGCAGGGGGCGAATGGCTACACCTTC. This gives the protein CASSLTPPGQGANGYTF.